Below, 27 T cell receptor beta chains from the same sample are listed, as sequenced in a study of cytomegalovirus exposure and HLA in healthy donors. The PCR contained 60 Vbeta and 13 Jbeta primers. Some clones are missing from TCRdb's copy, which holds only in-frame ones; the method was immunoSEQ multiplex PCR. The data contain about 99,000 clones, about 80% of them singletons. Sequencing was done on a sample of PBMCs. The receptors were sampled from a woman between 40 and 55 years old in good health and CMV-seronegative.

The V call is TRBV27, the J call TRBJ2-5; TRBD2 aligns across 10 bases. The J call may not be correct, given that the DNA end is closer to TRBJ2-7. This CDR3 has 15 residues. CDR1 and CDR2 from the germline V gene are MNHEY and SMNVEV (reference sequence). The CDR3 nucleotides are TGTGCCAGCAGTGCACCGGGACTAGCGAGCTACGAGCAGTACTTC. This sequence encodes CASSAPGLASYEQYF.

V gene TRBV19 combines with J gene TRBJ2-5; tentative D call: TRBD2 (6 bases). This CDR3 region has 13 residues. From germline, CDR1 is LNHDA and CDR2 SQIVND (reference sequence). V was shortened by 6 bases and J by 4 bases, with 12 bases between the two germline ends. This CDR3 is CASSWGDPETQYF. CDR3 DNA sequence: TGTGCCAGTAGCTGGGGGGACCCAGAGACCCAGTACTTC.

V is TRBV5-5 and J is TRBJ1-3, with TRBD1 as a possible D gene (5 bases). Trimming left V 4 bases short and J 4 bases short, with 12 bases between. The length of the CDR3 is 14 residues. Germline CDR1 reads SGHKS; CDR2 reads YYEKEE (reference sequence). DNA of the CDR3: TGTGCCAGCAGCGTTACGGGGGACGGAAACACCATATATTTT. The encoded protein is CASSVTGDGNTIYF.

The rearrangement links TRBV7-2 to TRBJ2-7; tentatively, D is TRBD2 (5 bases). The V end was cut by 1 base, the J end by 1 base, with 11 bases between. The CDR3 covers 15 residues. CDR1 and CDR2 from the germline V gene are SGHTA and FQGNSA. CDR3 DNA: TGTGCCAGCAGCTTAGGGGTTTCGGGATCCTACGAGCAGTACTTC. Protein sequence: CASSLGVSGSYEQYF.

The chain couples TRBV4-3 to TRBJ2-7; TRBD2 matches at 7 bases. Trimming cost V 1 base and J 3 bases; bases outside gene matches: 6. The length of the CDR3 is 15 residues. Germline assignment: CDR1 LGHNA and CDR2 YSLEER. CDR3 sequence (DNA): TGCGCCAGCAGCCAAGCGGGGCTAGCGGACTACGAGCAGTACTTC. It translates to CASSQAGLADYEQYF.

The chain joins TRBV27 to TRBJ2-1, with D possibly being TRBD2 (5 bases). From germline, CDR1 is MNHEY and CDR2 SMNVEV (reference sequence). Deletions cut 3 bases from V and 4 bases from J, with 13 bases between. The CDR3 is made up of 15 amino acids. The CDR3 loop reads CASSFRKLGYNEQFF. The CDR3 nucleotides are TGTGCCAGCAGTTTTCGAAAACTAGGATACAATGAGCAGTTCTTC.

V is TRBV5-6 and J is TRBJ2-6, with unresolved D. V was pared by 5 bases and J by 0 bases, with 3 bases between. The germline CDR1 and CDR2 sequences are SGHDT and YYEEEE. The CDR3 is 13 amino acids. CDR3 region: CASSYSGANVLTF. The CDR3 coding sequence is TGTGCCAGCAGTTACTCTGGGGCCAACGTCCTGACTTTC.

This clone came up once. CDR3 nucleotides: TGTGCCAGCAGCCGTAGCTTTATTCTTGAGCAGTTCTTC. This translates into CASSRSFILEQFF. This chain links TRBV7-6 with TRBJ2-1, with D hard to call. V lost 5 bases to trimming and J lost 9 bases, with 14 bases between them. The CDR3 totals 13 residues. CDR1 and CDR2 (germline): SGHVS, FNYEAQ.

The chain has TRBV11-2 and TRBJ2-1, with 8 bases identical to TRBD2. The CDR3 extends over 13 amino acids. The ends lost 3 bases at V and 13 bases at J; junction bases unmatched: 8. CDR1 SGHAT and CDR2 FQNNGV come from the germline V gene. CDR3 amino acids: CASSLSSGSTQFF. The CDR3 coding sequence is TGTGCCAGCAGCTTGTCCAGCGGGAGTACCCAGTTCTTC.

This clone was seen more than once but under ten times. The chain combines TRBV6-1 with TRBJ1-4, with 8 positions matching TRBD1. Germline CDR1 is MNHNS and CDR2 is SASEGT. Losses at the gene ends were 0 bases for V and 10 bases for J; bases not matched to a gene: 10. The CDR3 loop spans 16 amino acids. For the CDR3, the DNA is TGTGCCAGCAGTGAAGCCACGGGACAGGCACTGCTAAAACTGTTTTTT. Translated: CASSEATGQALLKLFF.

The V call is TRBV15, the J call TRBJ1-5; tentative D call: TRBD1 (6 bases). Germline V gene sequence: CDR1 LNHNV, CDR2 YYDKDF (reference sequence). V lost 0 bases to trimming and J lost 2 bases, with 11 bases between them. This CDR3 spans 16 amino acids. The CDR3 reads CATSRDPWTGNQPQHF. In nucleotides, the CDR3 is TGTGCCACCAGCAGAGACCCTTGGACAGGCAATCAGCCCCAGCATTTT.

This chain joins TRBV11-2 and TRBJ2-1; TRBD2 agrees at 9 bases. The junction had 6 bases not matched to a gene; V was cut back by 6 bases and J by 9 bases. The CDR3 contains 13 residues. Germline V lookup: CDR1 SGHAT, CDR2 FQNNGV. CDR3 in amino acids: CASSLAGRGEQFF. Here the CDR3 DNA reads TGTGCCAGCAGTCTAGCGGGAAGGGGTGAGCAGTTCTTC. The full variable domain, with the rest looked up from reference TRBV11-2 and TRBJ2-1, is EAGVAQSPRYKIIEKRQSVAFWCNPISGHATLYWYQQILGQGPKLLIQFQNNGVVDDSQLPKDRFSAERLKGVDSTLKIQPAKLEDSAVYLCASSLAGRGEQFFGPGTRLTVL.

The V gene is TRBV6-1, the J gene TRBJ1-4; a possible D gene is TRBD1 (6 bases). This CDR3 region has 15 residues. From germline, CDR1 is MNHNS and CDR2 SASEGT. V gave up 6 bases and J gave up 7 bases, with 18 bases separating them. The CDR3 DNA follows: TGTGCCAGCAGCGCCTCTGTAAGGGGGGGTGAAAAACTGTTTTTT. Its protein product is CASSASVRGGEKLFF.

V gene TRBV4-1 combines with J gene TRBJ2-7; 10 bases fit TRBD2. J was trimmed by 2 bases and V by 2 bases; bases with no gene match: 6. Looked up from germline, CDR1 is MGHRA and CDR2 is YSYEKL. The CDR3 spans 16 residues. CDR3 bases: TGCGCCAGCAGCCAAAATCCTAGCGGGAGTCCCTACGAGCAGTACTTC. Protein: CASSQNPSGSPYEQYF.

This chain uses TRBV5-1 with TRBJ2-5; 9 bases are a match to TRBD1. This CDR3 has 16 amino acids. V shed 3 bases and J 4 bases; nucleotides not matched to a gene: 10. The germline CDR1 and CDR2 sequences are SGHRS and YFSETQ. CDR3 in DNA: TGCGCCAGCAGCTCATATACAGGGGGCTGGGGAGAGACCCAGTACTTC. The encoded protein is CASSSYTGGWGETQYF. Full variable domain (missing parts from reference TRBV5-1 and TRBJ2-5): KAGVTQTPRYLIKTRGQQVTLSCSPISGHRSVSWYQQTPGQGLQFLFEYFSETQRNKGNFPGRFSGRQFSNSRSEMNVSTLELGDSALYLCASSSYTGGWGETQYFGPGTRLLVL.

The chain uses TRBV4-3 and TRBJ2-1; D is undetermined. The V gene lost 3 bases and the J gene lost 0 bases, with 3 bases spanning the gap. The CDR3 loop spans 13 amino acids. Germline CDR1 reads LGHNA; CDR2 reads YSLEER. The CDR3 here is CASSQSSYNEQFF. In DNA, the CDR3 is TGCGCCAGCAGCCAGAGCTCCTACAATGAGCAGTTCTTC.

The rearrangement links TRBV4-1 to TRBJ2-1; maybe TRBD1 (5 bases). Germline V CDR1 and CDR2: MGHRA, YSYEKL. The CDR3 sequence is 14 residues long. V was pared by 0 bases and J by 7 bases, with 10 bases between. The CDR3 loop is CASSQEGVGNEQFF. The CDR3 bases are TGCGCCAGCAGCCAAGAAGGGGTAGGAAATGAGCAGTTCTTC.

This chain's CDR3 is CASSWDRGYSGANVLTF. The CDR3 bases are TGTGCCAGTAGCTGGGACAGGGGTTACTCTGGGGCCAACGTCCTGACTTTC. The V gene is TRBV19, the J gene TRBJ2-6; 10 nucleotides match TRBD1. The CDR3 runs 17 residues. With 6 bases clipped from V and 0 bases from J, the junction kept 5 bases outside the gene matches. Germline V CDR1 and CDR2: LNHDA, SQIVND (reference sequence).

The chain carries TRBV21-1 and TRBJ2-3; the D call in the table, TRBD1, was not verified against the DNA. TRBV21-1 is given as a pseudogene. CDR3 size: 22 residues. In DNA, the CDR3 is TGTGCCAGCAGCAAAGCGTCACGGGAAAAGGGACAAGGATGGGGTAGAGCAGATACGCAGTATTTT. It is translated as CASSKASREKGQGWGRADTQYF.

The chain recombines TRBV30 with TRBJ2-6, with D possibly matching TRBD1 (7 bases). There are 16 residues in the CDR3. Trimming took 7 bases from V and 0 from J, leaving 16 bases between them. The germline gives CDR1 GTSNPN, CDR2 SVGIG (reference sequence). The DNA for the CDR3 is TGTGCCTTGCGGACAGGAGGGATCTCTGGGGCCAACGTCCTGACTTTC. It encodes CALRTGGISGANVLTF.

The sample holds one count of this clone. This sequence joins TRBV19 and TRBJ2-7, with D tentatively TRBD1 (5 bases). Germline V lookup: CDR1 LNHDA, CDR2 SQIVND (reference sequence). V lost 8 bases and J 3 bases, leaving 11 bases between the germline ends. The CDR3 is made up of 12 amino acids. CDR3 loop: CASSTRGYEQYF. For the CDR3, the DNA is TGTGCCAGTTCGACAAGGGGCTACGAGCAGTACTTC. Using reference TRBV19 and TRBJ2-7 for the parts outside the CDR3, the full variable domain is DGGITQSPKYLFRKEGQNVTLSCEQNLNHDAMYWYRQDPGQGLRLIYYSQIVNDFQKGDIAEGYSVSREKKESFPLTVTSAQKNPTAFYLCASSTRGYEQYFGPGTRLTVT.

The chain links TRBV6-5 to TRBJ2-1; D is unresolved. Trimming took off 6 bases at V and 5 bases at J, with 5 bases between the two ends. Germline values: CDR1 MNHEY, CDR2 SVGAGI. This CDR3 has 11 residues. CDR3 sequence (DNA): TGTGCCAGCAGCCAGGACAATGAGCAGTTCTTC. Amino acids: CASSQDNEQFF.

This chain connects TRBV5-1 to TRBJ2-7; TRBD2 matches 9 bases. The CDR3 length is 15 residues. Germline V gene sequence: CDR1 SGHRS, CDR2 YFSETQ. V shed 0 bases and J 2 bases; nucleotides not matched to a gene: 3. The CDR3 nucleotides read TGCGCCAGCAGCTTGGGGACTAGCGTCCCCTACGAGCAGTACTTC. Its protein is CASSLGTSVPYEQYF.

The chain links TRBV7-9 to TRBJ2-3, with TRBD2 identical over 12 bases. Germline values: CDR1 SEHNR, CDR2 FQNEAQ (reference sequence). CDR3 length: 15 residues. V lost 4 bases and J lost 3; bases outside the gene matches: 2. CDR3 in amino acids: CASSSTSGRTDTQYF. The CDR3 bases are TGTGCCAGCAGCTCGACTAGCGGGAGAACAGATACGCAGTATTTT.

The V and J genes are TRBV28 and TRBJ2-7; D perhaps matches TRBD1 (5 bases). The CDR3 is made up of 14 amino acids. Trimming removed 5 bases at V and 2 bases at J, with 13 bases between. Germline V gene data show CDR1 as MDHEN and CDR2 as SYDVKM. For the CDR3, the DNA is TGTGCCAGCAGTCCACTCAAACAGGCCTACGAGCAGTACTTC. This codes for CASSPLKQAYEQYF. The variable domain in full, with the rest retrieved from reference TRBV28 and TRBJ2-7, is DVKVTQSSRYLVKRTGEKVFLECVQDMDHENMFWYRQDPGLGLRLIYFSYDVKMKEKGDIPEGYSVSREKKERFSLILESASTNQTSMYLCASSPLKQAYEQYFGPGTRLTVT.

CDR3 nucleotide sequence: TGTGCCAGCAGTTTTCTGGTCACAGGGGCTGAAGCTTTCTTT. It yields the protein CASSFLVTGAEAFF. The chain recombines TRBV27 with TRBJ1-1, with 7 nucleotides matching TRBD1. CDR3 length: 14 residues. V trimming: 3 bases; J trimming: 6 bases; junction bases outside the gene matches: 7. CDR1 and CDR2 from the germline V gene are MNHEY and SMNVEV (reference sequence).

A note on this clone: The germline gene is not matched at one end of the junction; a read error may be the cause. The CDR3 nucleotides read TGTTCCAGCAGCTCACGGCGGGAGAACACCGGGGAGCTGTTTTTT. It encodes CSSSSRRENTGELFF. The chain joins TRBV7-9 to TRBJ2-2; tentatively, D is TRBD2 (6 bases). Germline V gene data show CDR1 as SEHNR and CDR2 as FQNEAQ (reference sequence). The CDR3 is made up of 15 amino acids. The variable domain in full, with the rest retrieved from reference TRBV7-9 and TRBJ2-2, is DTGVSQNPRHKITKRGQNVTFRCDPISEHNRLYWYRQTLGQGPEFLTYFQNEAQLEKSRLLSDRFSAERPKGSFSTLEIQRTEQGDSAMYLCSSSSRRENTGELFFGEGSRLTVL.